Given below is one T cell receptor beta chain in context. The antigen is undetermined. J gave up 1 base and V 4 bases, and 5 bases lay outside the gene matches. The CDR3 is 15 amino acids. Germline V lookup: CDR1 MDHEN, CDR2 SYDVKM. Primers included in the PCR were 60 Vbeta and 13 Jbeta primers. Some clones are missing from TCRdb's copy, which holds only in-frame ones; the method was immunoSEQ multiplex PCR. The listing contains about 78,000 clones. The data were obtained in a study of cytomegalovirus exposure and HLA in healthy donors. General study points: On later analysis, the bulk of CMV-associated TCR beta chains appeared to be HLA-restricted.

The chain links TRBV28 to TRBJ2-7; 9 bases fit TRBD1. The sample comprised PBMCs. This clonotype was sampled from a female donor in good health and CMV-seropositive. The CDR3 DNA reads TGTGCCAGCAGTTGGACAGGGGTTGGATCCTACGAGCAGTACTTC. As protein: CASSWTGVGSYEQYF.